This TCR beta chain stems from a study of T cell clones after liver transplantation. Study summary: Tolerant meant at least one year fully off immunosuppression without liver enzymes above twice normal. Study-wide results and limits: Migration into the graft, not deletion, may explain lost graft donor-reactive T cells.

Comment on this clone: Its antigen is undetermined.

Libraries were prepared by immunoSEQ multiplex PCR; TCRdb keeps only in-frame clonotypes and omits some of them. The table includes roughly 15,000 clones, about nine tenths detected once. This TCR was sampled from a human donor who received a liver transplant. The sample here was CD8+ T cells from blood, taken before liver transplant.

Here the CDR3 DNA reads TGTGCCAGCAGCCTATCCAACGAGCAGTACTTC. Protein product: CASSLSNEQYF. This sequence joins TRBV7-9 and TRBJ2-7; D remains unclear. V shed 5 bases and J shed 5 bases, with 7 bases lying between them. Germline V gene data show CDR1 as SEHNR and CDR2 as FQNEAQ (reference sequence). The length of the CDR3 is 11 residues.